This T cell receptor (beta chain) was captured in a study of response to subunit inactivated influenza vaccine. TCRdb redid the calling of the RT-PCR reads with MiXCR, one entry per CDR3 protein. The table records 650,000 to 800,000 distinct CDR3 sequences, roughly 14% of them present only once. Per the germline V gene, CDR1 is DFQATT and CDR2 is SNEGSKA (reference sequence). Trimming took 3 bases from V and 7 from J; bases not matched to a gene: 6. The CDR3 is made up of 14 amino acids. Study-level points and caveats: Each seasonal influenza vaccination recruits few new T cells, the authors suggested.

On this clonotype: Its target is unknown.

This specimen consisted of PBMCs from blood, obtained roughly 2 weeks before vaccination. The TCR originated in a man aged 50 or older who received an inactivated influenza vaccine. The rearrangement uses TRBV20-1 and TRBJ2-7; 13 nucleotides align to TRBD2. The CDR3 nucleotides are TGCAGTGCTAGGACTAGCGGGGGGTTAGGGGAGCAGTACTTC. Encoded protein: CSARTSGGLGEQYF.